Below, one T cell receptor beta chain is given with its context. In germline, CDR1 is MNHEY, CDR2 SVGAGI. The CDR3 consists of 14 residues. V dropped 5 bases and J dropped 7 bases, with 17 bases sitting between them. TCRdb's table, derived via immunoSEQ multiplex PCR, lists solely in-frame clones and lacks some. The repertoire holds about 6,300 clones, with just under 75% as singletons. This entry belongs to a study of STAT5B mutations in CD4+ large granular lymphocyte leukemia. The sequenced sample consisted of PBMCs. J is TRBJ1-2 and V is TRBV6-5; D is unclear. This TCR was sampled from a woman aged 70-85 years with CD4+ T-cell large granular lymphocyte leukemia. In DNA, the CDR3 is TGTGCCAGCAGTCTCCCCGTGGAGGGTGGTGGCTACACCTTC. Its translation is CASSLPVEGGGYTF.